Below are 28 T cell receptor beta chains sequenced from a single sample in a study of T cell clonality in common variable immunodeficiency. The data were produced by immunoSEQ multiplex PCR, yet TCRdb's version contains in-frame clones alone and is incomplete. Singletons are absent from the sample, which has around 55,000 clones. The sample comprised peripheral blood mononuclear cells. The receptors derive from a person aged 18 to 75 in good health.

This clone has at least ten counts. From the germline J gene comes the end of the CDR3, since the read stops 3 residues before it. The chain recombines TRBV5-1 with TRBJ2-7; D uncertain. The CDR3 extends over 13 amino acids. CDR1 is SGHRS and CDR2 is YFSETQ in the germline V gene. V was trimmed by 0 bases and J by 4 bases, leaving 8 bases between them. The CDR3 is CASSLAQWYEQYF. Incomplete CDR3 DNA: TGCGCCAGCAGCTTGGCTCAGTGGTACGAG.

In its sample, this clone was seen many times. Read data end 3 residues before the CDR3 end; the end is taken from the germline J gene. V and J are TRBV2 and TRBJ1-5, with 9 bases that match TRBD1. The CDR3 sequence is 13 residues long. Germline V gene sequence: CDR1 SNHLY, CDR2 FYNNEI. V lost 8 bases and J lost 5; bases outside the gene matches: 4. The part of the CDR3 DNA that was read is TGTGCCAGCGGGACAGGGAGGGATCAGCCC. Translated: CASGTGRDQP. The CDR3, in full, reads CASGTGRDQPQHF. The whole variable domain, filled in from reference TRBV2 and TRBJ1-5, reads EPEVTQTPSHQVTQMGQEVILRCVPISNHLYFYWYRQILGQKVEFLVSFYNNEISEKSEIFDDQFSVERPDGSNFTLKIRSTKLEDSAMYFCASGTGRDQPQHFGDGTRLSIL.

This clone has at least ten counts. The read ends 3 residues shy of where the CDR3 ends; the end is completed using the germline J gene. The J gene is TRBJ2-1, the V gene TRBV4-1; D unclear. Per germline, CDR1 MGHRA and CDR2 YSYEKL. The CDR3 runs to 13 residues. V was cut by 0 bases and J by 9 bases, with 9 bases left in between. The sequenced CDR3 bases are TGCGCCAGCAGCCAAGAAGGTACAACTGAG. Protein sequence: CASSQEGTTE. The complete CDR3 protein is CASSQEGTTEQFF.

This clone has ten or more counts. The DNA ends 3 residues before the CDR3 does, and the rest of the CDR3 is filled in from the germline J gene. The chain is built from TRBV20-1 and TRBJ2-5; TRBD2 matches at 9 bases. Losses at the gene ends were 2 bases for V and 5 bases for J; bases not matched to a gene: 6. This CDR3 has 14 residues. The germline CDR1 and CDR2 sequences are DFQATT and SNEGSKA (reference sequence). The CDR3 loop is CSARSGTSLETQYF. The sequenced CDR3 bases are TGCAGTGCTAGATCCGGGACTAGCCTGGAGACC.

This clone came up many times. The missing CDR3 end, 3 residues past where the read stops, is filled in from the germline J gene. This rearrangement joins TRBV19 to TRBJ1-1; D possibly corresponds to TRBD1 (6 bases). The CDR3 length is 14 residues. V was cut by 0 bases and J by 1 base, with 6 bases left in between. Germline assignment: CDR1 LNHDA and CDR2 SQIVND (reference sequence). This CDR3 is CASSIDRGNTEAFF. The covered CDR3 bases are TGTGCCAGTAGTATAGACAGGGGGAACACTGAA.

This clone was detected ten times or more. The CDR3 region is CASSFRVGGTDTQYF. The DNA read from the CDR3 is TGCGCCAGCAGCTTTAGGGTAGGGGGCACAGATACG. The rearrangement links TRBV5-1 to TRBJ2-3, with D tentatively TRBD1 (5 bases). From the germline J gene comes the end of the CDR3, since the read stops 3 residues before it. Germline V gene data show CDR1 as SGHRS and CDR2 as YFSETQ. The CDR3 has 15 amino acids. The V end lost 2 bases, the J end lost 1 base, and 11 bases lay between the germline ends.

Ten or more counts support this clone. The sequence runs out 3 residues before the end of the CDR3; the remainder is reconstructed from the germline J gene. The chain recombines TRBV19 with TRBJ2-3; 12 nucleotides match TRBD2. Germline V gene lookup returns CDR1 LNHDA and CDR2 SQIVND (reference sequence). This CDR3 spans 18 amino acids. The V gene end was trimmed by 5 bases and the J gene end by 4 bases; junction bases not matched to a gene: 13. CDR3 loop: CASSPGLAGRGGPDTQYF. CDR3 bases read: TGTGCCAGTAGTCCGGGACTAGCGGGCCGAGGGGGCCCAGATACG.

This clone was found many times. Read sequence stops 3 residues before the CDR3 end, and the germline J gene provides the missing end. The genes are TRBV5-1 and TRBJ1-2; D is unclear. Trimming stripped 6 bases from V and 0 bases from J, with 15 bases between. CDR1 is SGHRS, CDR2 YFSETQ, per germline. The CDR3 runs 15 residues. The DNA read from the CDR3 is TGCGCCAGCACCCCCAGAGAGAAGACTAACTATGGC. It specifies CASTPREKTNYG. The whole CDR3 is CASTPREKTNYGYTF.

This clone was detected only a few times. The CDR3 is cut off 3 residues early in the read; its end comes from the germline J gene. The chain carries TRBV7-3 and TRBJ2-7, with D tentatively TRBD2 (6 bases). Germline V gene lookup returns CDR1 SGHTA and CDR2 FQGTGA. The CDR3 has 12 residues. V lost 5 bases and J lost 6, with 11 bases in between. CDR3 region: CASSLPGGEQYF. The covered CDR3 bases are TGTGCCAGCAGCCTCCCCGGGGGCGAG.

About this clone itself: The read halts 3 residues ahead of the CDR3 end, with the missing end drawn from the germline J gene. The chain employs TRBV5-1 and TRBJ1-4; a possible D gene is TRBD1 (6 bases). Germline V gene lookup returns CDR1 SGHRS and CDR2 YFSETQ. The CDR3 sequence is 14 residues long. The CDR3 here is CASRVGAADSPLFF. The DNA read from the CDR3 is TGCGCCAGCAGAGTGGGGGCAGCAGATTCACCA. The complete variable domain, with remaining parts taken from reference TRBV5-1 and TRBJ1-4, reads KAGVTQTPRYLIKTRGQQVTLSCSPISGHRSVSWYQQTPGQGLQFLFEYFSETQRNKGNFPGRFSGRQFSNSRSEMNVSTLELGDSALYLCASRVGAADSPLFFGSGTQLSVL.

This clone came up many times. The CDR3 end falls 3 residues outside the read, so it is completed with the germline J gene. Other DNA sequences in the same sample also yield this CDR3. The V gene is TRBV7-9, the J gene TRBJ1-3; a possible D gene is TRBD1 (5 bases). The length of the CDR3 is 14 residues. Trimming took 6 bases from V and 7 from J, leaving 16 bases between them. Germline assignment: CDR1 SEHNR and CDR2 FQNEAQ (reference sequence). The CDR3 sequence is CASSRDVGGNTIYF. CDR3 DNA (partial): TGTGCCAGCAGTAGGGATGTTGGGGGGAACACC.

The sample holds many counts of this clone. CDR3 amino acids: CASKYRGGTEAFF. The covered CDR3 bases are TGTGCCAGCAAGTACAGGGGAGGGACTGAA. The chain is built from TRBV7-2 and TRBJ1-1; 7 positions agree with TRBD1. The CDR3 is cut off 3 residues early in the read; its end comes from the germline J gene. The CDR3 contains 13 residues. In germline, CDR1 is SGHTA, CDR2 FQGNSA. Germline trimming cut 7 bases from V and 5 bases from J; bases unmatched to any gene: 7. The whole variable domain, remainder taken from reference TRBV7-2 and TRBJ1-1, is GAGVSQSPSNKVTEKGKDVELRCDPISGHTALYWYRQSLGQGLEFLIYFQGNSAPDKSGLPSDRFSAERTGGSVSTLTIQRTQQEDSAVYLCASKYRGGTEAFFGQGTRLTVV.

Worth noting for this clone: The read halts 3 residues ahead of the CDR3 end, with the missing end drawn from the germline J gene. The V gene is TRBV23-1, the J gene TRBJ2-1; 13 nucleotides line up with TRBD2. TRBV23-1 is an ORF, and what it does is uncertain. The CDR3 consists of 16 residues. V gave up 9 bases and J gave up 4 bases; unmatched junction bases: 9. The CDR3 sequence is CASQRTSGGVYNEQFF. The sequenced part of the CDR3 DNA is TGCGCCAGTCAGAGAACTAGCGGGGGGGTGTACAATGAG.

In its sample, this clone was seen many times. The DNA ends 3 residues before the CDR3 does, and the rest of the CDR3 is filled in from the germline J gene. The chain links TRBV28 to TRBJ2-1; D may be TRBD2 (5 bases). The germline V gene has CDR1 MDHEN and CDR2 SYDVKM. The germline V and J ends were trimmed by 6 bases and 3 bases, with 9 bases remaining between them. The CDR3 contains 13 residues. The sequenced part of the CDR3 DNA is TGTGCCAGCAGCTCCACTAGCTACAATGAG. It specifies CASSSTSYNE. The complete CDR3 sequence is CASSSTSYNEQFF.

This clone was detected ten times or more. The CDR3 spells CASSEQGGETQYF. CDR3 DNA (partial): TGTGCCAGTAGCGAACAGGGTGGGGAGACC. The gene calls are TRBV19 and TRBJ2-5, with D perhaps matching TRBD1 (6 bases). The missing CDR3 end, 3 residues past where the read stops, is filled in from the germline J gene. Trimming removed 6 bases at V and 5 bases at J, with 13 bases between. The germline CDR1 and CDR2 sequences are LNHDA and SQIVND (reference sequence). The CDR3 has 13 residues.

This clone was counted many times. The read finishes 3 residues shy of the CDR3 end, and the germline J gene is used to complete it. The rearrangement joins TRBV20-1 to TRBJ2-1, with D perhaps TRBD2 (6 bases). Looked up from germline, CDR1 is DFQATT and CDR2 is SNEGSKA (reference sequence). With 0 bases removed from V and 7 bases from J, the gap between germline ends came to 13 bases. The CDR3 consists of 14 residues. Partial CDR3 DNA: TGCAGTGCTAGAGATACCCTAGCGAGAAATGAG. Translating gives CSARDTLARNE. The entire CDR3 is CSARDTLARNEQFF.

This clone was seen repeatedly, ten times or more. The CDR3 extends 3 residues past the end of the read, so its final part is completed from the germline J gene. The chain carries TRBV5-6 and TRBJ1-5, with TRBD1 identical over 10 bases. Trimming cost V 3 bases and J 5 bases; bases outside gene matches: 2. This CDR3 has 14 amino acids. From germline, CDR1 is SGHDT and CDR2 YYEEEE. The chain's CDR3 is CASSCGTGDQPQHF. CDR3 bases read: TGTGCCAGCAGCTGTGGGACAGGGGATCAGCCC. Filled out from reference TRBV5-6 and TRBJ1-5, the complete variable domain reads DAGVTQSPTHLIKTRGQQVTLRCSPKSGHDTVSWYQQALGQGPQFIFQYYEEEERQRGNFPDRFSGHQFPNYSSELNVNALLLGDSALYLCASSCGTGDQPQHFGDGTRLSIL.

This clone was seen many times. The read finishes 3 residues shy of the CDR3 end, and the germline J gene is used to complete it. The chain links TRBV19 to TRBJ2-2; perhaps TRBD1 as D (5 bases). The germline V gene encodes CDR1 LNHDA and CDR2 SQIVND (reference sequence). The CDR3 runs to 14 residues. With 3 bases removed from V and 5 bases from J, the gap between germline ends came to 10 bases. CDR3 sequence reads: CASSIPGSTGELFF. CDR3 DNA (partial): TGTGCCAGTAGTATCCCAGGGTCTACCGGGGAG. The complete variable domain, with remaining parts taken from reference TRBV19 and TRBJ2-2, reads DGGITQSPKYLFRKEGQNVTLSCEQNLNHDAMYWYRQDPGQGLRLIYYSQIVNDFQKGDIAEGYSVSREKKESFPLTVTSAQKNPTAFYLCASSIPGSTGELFFGEGSRLTVL.

About this clone itself: The read halts 3 residues ahead of the CDR3 end, with the missing end drawn from the germline J gene. The chain couples TRBV6-2 or TRBV6-3 to TRBJ1-2; D unresolved. The CDR3 loop spans 13 amino acids. Germline V CDR1 and CDR2: MNHEY, SVGEGT. CDR3 bases read: TGTGCCAGCAGTTCCGCAGAGAACAATGAC. This translates into CASSSAENND. The CDR3 in full is CASSSAENNDYTF.

This clone has only a few counts. The read comes to an end 3 residues before the CDR3 does, leaving the germline J gene to fill in the end. The chain couples TRBV7-2 to TRBJ2-4, with D unresolved. The germline CDR1 and CDR2 sequences are SGHTA and FQGNSA. The CDR3 loop spans 16 amino acids. CDR3 DNA (partial): TGTGCCAGCAGCTTAGCGCCTCTAACCTTGCGGTATGGT. This encodes CASSLAPLTLRYG. The whole CDR3 region reads CASSLAPLTLRYGQYF.

This clone was found many times. The CDR3 extends 3 residues past the end of the read, so its final part is completed from the germline J gene. V is TRBV7-4 and J is TRBJ2-7, with 8 bases identical to TRBD2. The germline gives CDR1 SGHVT, CDR2 SQSDAQ. The CDR3 runs 16 residues. V lost 5 bases to trimming and J lost 2 bases; unmatched junction nucleotides: 11. The CDR3 reads CASSPRWAGGPYEQYF. The CDR3 DNA, read in part, is TGTGCCAGCAGCCCTCGATGGGCGGGGGGACCCTACGAG.

This clone was picked up many times. The read is 3 residues too short to cover the CDR3 end, so that end is filled in from the germline J gene. The chain carries TRBV6-2 or TRBV6-3 and TRBJ2-5; no firm D call. Between the trimmed V and J ends, which lost 3 bases and 2 bases, there was a span of 13 bases. The germline gives CDR1 MNHEY, CDR2 SVGEGT. The CDR3 loop spans 15 amino acids. The part of the CDR3 DNA that was read is TGTGCCAGCAGTTATAGGTGGGTGCGGCAAGAGACC. It codes for CASSYRWVRQET. The full CDR3 protein is CASSYRWVRQETQYF.

In this sample, this clone turned up many times. The read gets to within 3 residues of the CDR3 end, and the germline J gene fills in the rest. The V gene is TRBV5-6, the J gene TRBJ2-2, with 10 bases that match TRBD1. The ends lost 2 bases at V and 6 bases at J; junction bases unmatched: 1. The CDR3 extends over 14 amino acids. CDR1 is SGHDT and CDR2 is YYEEEE in the germline V gene. CDR3 DNA, as far as it was read: TGTGCCAGCAGCTTTGGGACAGGGGCCGGGGAG. Translated: CASSFGTGAGE. The full CDR3 sequence reads CASSFGTGAGELFF.

This clone was observed many times. The sequence runs out 3 residues before the end of the CDR3; the remainder is reconstructed from the germline J gene. The chain joins TRBV11-2 to TRBJ2-7; 10 nucleotides match TRBD2. From germline, CDR1 is SGHAT and CDR2 FQNNGV. Unmatched junction bases numbered 9, after V lost 8 bases and J lost 2 bases. The CDR3 covers 15 residues. The CDR3 bases that were read are TGTGCCAGCTACCTAGCGGGAGATGGAACCTACGAG. Translating it yields CASYLAGDGTYE. The complete CDR3 sequence is CASYLAGDGTYEQYF.

This clone came up many times. Coverage ceases 3 residues before the CDR3 finishes, and the germline J gene fills in the end. The V gene is TRBV7-8, the J gene TRBJ2-2; TRBD1 aligns across 9 bases. With V trimmed by 1 base and J by 5 bases, 5 bases remained unmatched. Germline values: CDR1 SGHVS, CDR2 FQNEAQ. This CDR3 comprises 16 residues. This chain's CDR3 is CASSLEGTGWTGELFF. The sequenced CDR3 bases are TGTGCCAGCAGCTTAGAAGGGACAGGGTGGACCGGGGAG.

This clone was seen a few times. The CDR3 end is not reached by the read, which stops 3 residues before it; the germline J gene fills it in. The V gene is TRBV7-2, the J gene TRBJ1-2; 9 bases fit TRBD1. Trimming removed 7 bases from V and 6 bases from J; junction bases left unmatched: 6. The CDR3 is 13 residues long. Germline CDR1 reads SGHTA; CDR2 reads FQGNSA. The CDR3 bases that were read are TGTGCCAGCAAACTACAGGGGGCGGATGGC. Protein product: CASKLQGADG. The complete CDR3 protein is CASKLQGADGYTF.

This clone was seen ten or more times. Coverage ceases 3 residues before the CDR3 finishes, and the germline J gene fills in the end. The rearrangement joins TRBV7-9 to TRBJ1-4, with D unclear. Trimming cost V 5 bases and J 2 bases, with 3 bases left between them. The germline CDR1 and CDR2 sequences are SEHNR and FQNEAQ (reference sequence). This CDR3 spans 12 amino acids. The CDR3 reads CASSPTNEKLFF. CDR3 DNA, as far as it was read: TGTGCCAGCAGCCCTACTAATGAAAAA.

This clone was detected a few times. The read falls 3 residues short of the CDR3 end, and the missing part is taken from the germline J gene. The chain recombines TRBV5-6 with TRBJ2-3; TRBD2 is a possible D gene (5 bases). Germline V gene data show CDR1 as SGHDT and CDR2 as YYEEEE. The CDR3 sequence is 13 residues long. The CDR3 DNA, read in part, is TGTGCCAGCAGTCCCAGAGGGTTCGAGACG. This sequence encodes CASSPRGFET. The CDR3, in full, reads CASSPRGFETQYF.